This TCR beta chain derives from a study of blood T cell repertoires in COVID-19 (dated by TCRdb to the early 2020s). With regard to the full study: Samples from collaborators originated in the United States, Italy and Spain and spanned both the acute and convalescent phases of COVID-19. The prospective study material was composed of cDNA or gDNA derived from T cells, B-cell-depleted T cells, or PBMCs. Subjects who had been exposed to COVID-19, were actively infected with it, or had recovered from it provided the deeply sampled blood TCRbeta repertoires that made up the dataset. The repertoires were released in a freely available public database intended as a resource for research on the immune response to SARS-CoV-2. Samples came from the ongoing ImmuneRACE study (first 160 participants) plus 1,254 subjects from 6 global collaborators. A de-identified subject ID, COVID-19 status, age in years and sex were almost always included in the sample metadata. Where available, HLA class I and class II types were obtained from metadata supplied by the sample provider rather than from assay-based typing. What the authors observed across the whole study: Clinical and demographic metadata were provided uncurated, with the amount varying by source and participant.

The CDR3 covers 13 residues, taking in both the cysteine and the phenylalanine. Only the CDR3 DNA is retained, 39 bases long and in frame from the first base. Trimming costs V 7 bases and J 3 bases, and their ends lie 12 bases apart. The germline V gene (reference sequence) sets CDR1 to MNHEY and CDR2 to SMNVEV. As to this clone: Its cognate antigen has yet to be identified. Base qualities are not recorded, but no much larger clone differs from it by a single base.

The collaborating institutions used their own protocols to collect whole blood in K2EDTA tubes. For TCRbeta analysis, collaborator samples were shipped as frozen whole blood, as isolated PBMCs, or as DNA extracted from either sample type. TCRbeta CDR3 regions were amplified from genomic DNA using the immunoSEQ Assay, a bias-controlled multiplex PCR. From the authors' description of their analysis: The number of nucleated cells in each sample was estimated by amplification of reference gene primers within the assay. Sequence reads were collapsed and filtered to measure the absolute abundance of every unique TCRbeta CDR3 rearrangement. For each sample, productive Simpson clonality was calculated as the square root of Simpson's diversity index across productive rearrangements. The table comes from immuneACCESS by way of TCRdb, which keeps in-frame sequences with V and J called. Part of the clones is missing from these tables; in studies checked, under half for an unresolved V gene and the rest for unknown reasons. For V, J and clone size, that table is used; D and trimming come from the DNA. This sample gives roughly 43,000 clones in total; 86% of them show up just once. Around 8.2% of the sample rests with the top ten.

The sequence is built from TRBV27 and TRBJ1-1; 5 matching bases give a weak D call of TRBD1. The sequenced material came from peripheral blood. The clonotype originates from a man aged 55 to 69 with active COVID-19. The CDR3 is CASNGGTDTEAFF. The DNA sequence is TGTGCCAGCAACGGGGGAACCGACACTGAAGCTTTCTTT.